A single sample is the source of the 32 T cell receptor beta chains below, sequenced in a study of shared clonotypes between healthy human individuals (dated by TCRdb to 2020 to 2022). The library relied on the immunoSEQ multiplex PCR assay. Entries here come from immuneACCESS through TCRdb and include only in-frame sequences with V and J called. Some clones fail to appear in such tables; in the studies checked, an unresolved V gene covers under half of the shortfall, and the cause of the remainder is unknown. The sample table lists 1,500,000 or so clones, roughly 98.5% of them with a count of one. Together, the top ten hold approximately 0.4% of the sample. Sequencing was done on a sample of naive CD4+ T cells sorted from blood. Explained via the paper, the cell subset or site label denotes: CD45RA+ positively selected. Receptors originate from a man aged 25 to 40 in good health.

To note about this clone: This CDR3 is also generated by other DNA sequences in the sample. V gene TRBV6-5 combines with J gene TRBJ1-1; tentative D call: TRBD1 (6 bases). The CDR3 covers 13 residues. V gave up 5 bases and J gave up 1 base, with 8 bases separating them. In germline, CDR1 is MNHEY, CDR2 SVGAGI. The CDR3 reads CASSLRGNTEAFF. CDR3 bases: TGTGCCAGCAGTCTCAGGGGGAACACTGAAGCTTTCTTT.

This chain links TRBV5-1 with TRBJ2-7, with 10 nucleotides matching TRBD1. The CDR3 runs to 13 residues. Germline CDR1 and CDR2: SGHRS and YFSETQ. V lost 4 bases, J lost 5 bases, and 3 bases stayed unmatched. CDR3 amino acids: CASSRDRGHEQYF. The CDR3 nucleotides are TGCGCCAGCAGCAGGGACAGGGGCCACGAGCAGTACTTC.

The genes are TRBV18 and TRBJ1-4, with no clear D. The ends were cut back, 2 bases at V and 3 bases at J, with 22 bases in the middle. CDR3 length: 19 residues. Germline V gene sequence: CDR1 KGHSH, CDR2 LQKENI. The DNA for the CDR3 is TGTGCCAGCTCACCATTTTTAGCATCCCGGCCGGGGTCTAATGAAAAACTGTTTTTT. Amino acid sequence: CASSPFLASRPGSNEKLFF.

The rearrangement uses TRBV4-3 and TRBJ2-1; D is possibly TRBD2 (6 bases). CDR1 is LGHNA, CDR2 YSLEER, per germline. V was trimmed by 1 base and J by 0 bases, leaving 10 bases between them. The CDR3 loop spans 16 amino acids. CDR3 sequence (DNA): TGCGCCAGCAGCCAAGTCTACGGGAGCTCCTACAATGAGCAGTTCTTC. This translates into CASSQVYGSSYNEQFF.

This clone was counted a single time. As DNA, the CDR3 is TGCGCCAGCAGCTCGGGAGTGACTTCCTACAATGAGCAGTTCTTC. Translating gives CASSSGVTSYNEQFF. This rearrangement joins TRBV5-1 to TRBJ2-1, with D perhaps TRBD2 (6 bases). V lost 3 bases and J lost 1, with 11 bases in between. CDR3 length: 15 residues. Looked up from germline, CDR1 is SGHRS and CDR2 is YFSETQ.

With regard to this clone: Other nucleotide sequences in the sample specify the same CDR3. This CDR3 is CASSLRDGSYEQYF. For the CDR3, the DNA is TGCGCCAGCAGCTTGCGAGACGGGAGCTACGAGCAGTACTTC. The chain recombines TRBV5-1 with TRBJ2-7, with D possibly being TRBD2 (6 bases). V shed 1 base and J shed 3 bases, with 11 bases lying between them. The CDR3 has 14 amino acids. Germline-derived CDR1 and CDR2 are SGHRS and YFSETQ. The full variable domain, with the rest looked up from reference TRBV5-1 and TRBJ2-7, is KAGVTQTPRYLIKTRGQQVTLSCSPISGHRSVSWYQQTPGQGLQFLFEYFSETQRNKGNFPGRFSGRQFSNSRSEMNVSTLELGDSALYLCASSLRDGSYEQYFGPGTRLTVT.

J is TRBJ1-2 and V is TRBV5-1; weak D call: TRBD1 (6 bases). V lost 0 bases and J 2 bases, leaving 14 bases between the germline ends. CDR3 length: 16 amino acids. CDR1 and CDR2 (germline): SGHRS, YFSETQ. CDR3 nucleotides: TGCGCCAGCAGCTTGGCCGGACAGTCCCCCAACTATGGCTACACCTTC. This gives the protein CASSLAGQSPNYGYTF.

J is TRBJ2-1 and V is TRBV28; 10 bases are a match to TRBD1. Germline trimming cut 6 bases from V and 4 bases from J; bases unmatched to any gene: 12. This CDR3 has 17 amino acids. Looked up from germline, CDR1 is MDHEN and CDR2 is SYDVKM. CDR3 region: CASRTLLRDRGYNEQFF. Here the CDR3 DNA reads TGTGCCAGCAGAACCCTACTCCGGGACAGGGGTTACAATGAGCAGTTCTTC.

The chain links TRBV2 to TRBJ2-1; D is ambiguous. Trimming stripped 1 base from V and 2 bases from J, with 18 bases between. The germline V gene encodes CDR1 SNHLY and CDR2 FYNNEI. This CDR3 region has 18 residues. The CDR3: CASSEGADLIRAYNEQFF. CDR3 DNA: TGTGCCAGCAGTGAAGGGGCAGATTTGATTCGAGCCTACAATGAGCAGTTCTTC.

This clone was detected only once. An end of the junction does not agree with germline; a read error may underlie this. The rearrangement joins TRBV27 to TRBJ2-2, with D possibly being TRBD1 (6 bases). Per the germline V gene, CDR1 is MNHEY and CDR2 is SMNVEV (reference sequence). This CDR3 has 16 residues. The CDR3 here is CACRGATDRNTGELFF. CDR3 DNA: TGTGCCTGCAGGGGAGCGACGGACCGGAACACCGGGGAGCTGTTTTTT.

V and J are TRBV18 and TRBJ2-2; 7 positions agree with TRBD2. The CDR3 contains 13 residues. The germline gives CDR1 KGHSH, CDR2 LQKENI. The trim removed 3 bases at V and 7 bases at J, leaving 2 bases unmatched. The CDR3 loop is CASSPSGNGELFF. The CDR3 DNA sequence: TGTGCCAGCTCACCGAGCGGGAACGGGGAGCTGTTTTTT.

The gene calls are TRBV9 and TRBJ2-3; D gene unclear. The CDR3 is 13 residues long. V gave up 2 bases and J gave up 6 bases, with 10 bases separating them. The germline CDR1 and CDR2 sequences are SGDLS and YYNGEE. CDR3 sequence reads: CASSVEPWDTQYF. CDR3 in DNA: TGTGCCAGCAGCGTCGAACCGTGGGATACGCAGTATTTT.

CDR3 in amino acids: CASSLNNQETQYF. Here the CDR3 DNA reads TGCGCCAGCAGCTTGAACAACCAAGAGACCCAGTACTTC. The rearrangement uses TRBV5-1 and TRBJ2-5; no clear D gene. In germline, CDR1 is SGHRS, CDR2 YFSETQ. V shed 1 base and J shed 0 bases, with 4 bases lying between them. The CDR3 is made up of 13 amino acids. Full variable domain (rest looked up from reference TRBV5-1 and TRBJ2-5): KAGVTQTPRYLIKTRGQQVTLSCSPISGHRSVSWYQQTPGQGLQFLFEYFSETQRNKGNFPGRFSGRQFSNSRSEMNVSTLELGDSALYLCASSLNNQETQYFGPGTRLLVL.

V usage is TRBV9 and J usage is TRBJ2-3; no reliable D call. Germline CDR1 is SGDLS and CDR2 is YYNGEE. V was clipped by 0 bases and J by 1 base, with 6 bases between them. This CDR3 contains 14 residues. CDR3 DNA: TGTGCCAGCAGCGTAGGTTGGGGCACAGATACGCAGTATTTT. It translates to CASSVGWGTDTQYF.

The rearrangement links TRBV25-1 to TRBJ2-7; D is unresolved. Trimming took off 3 bases at V and 3 bases at J, with 12 bases between the two ends. This CDR3 is built from 14 residues. In germline, CDR1 is MGHDK, CDR2 SYGVNS. The CDR3 region is CASSEAEGRYEQYF. The CDR3 DNA is TGTGCCAGCAGTGAGGCAGAAGGGCGCTACGAGCAGTACTTC.

J is TRBJ2-2 and V is TRBV6-1; perhaps TRBD2 as D (6 bases). Germline V lookup: CDR1 MNHNS, CDR2 SASEGT. Trimming took 2 bases from V and 6 from J, leaving 13 bases between them. The CDR3 loop spans 15 amino acids. Written as DNA, the CDR3 is TGTGCCAGCAGTGAAAGGAGGGGCAGCGCCGGGGAGCTGTTTTTT. Translation gives CASSERRGSAGELFF.

J is TRBJ2-3 and V is TRBV5-1; maybe TRBD1 (5 bases). CDR3 length equals 14 residues. Between the trimmed V and J ends, which lost 2 bases and 1 base, there was a span of 8 bases. Germline loops: CDR1 SGHRS, CDR2 YFSETQ. This CDR3 reads CASSLPRGTDTQYF. CDR3 nucleotide sequence: TGCGCCAGCAGCTTACCCAGGGGCACAGATACGCAGTATTTT.

The chain joins TRBV19 to TRBJ2-1; D might be TRBD1 or TRBD2, each matching 5 bases. Germline V CDR1 and CDR2: LNHDA, SQIVND (reference sequence). V lost 2 bases and J lost 4, with 9 bases in between. The CDR3 covers 14 residues. The CDR3 reads CASSILGTYNEQFF. CDR3 nucleotides: TGTGCCAGTAGTATATTGGGGACGTACAATGAGCAGTTCTTC.

V gene TRBV28 combines with J gene TRBJ1-5, with 9 bases aligning to TRBD1. Germline V gene lookup returns CDR1 MDHEN and CDR2 SYDVKM. This CDR3 is built from 16 residues. Losses at the gene ends were 1 base for V and 5 bases for J; bases not matched to a gene: 6. CDR3 residues: CASSLSGQGWDQPQHF. CDR3 nucleotide sequence: TGTGCCAGCAGTTTATCCGGACAGGGGTGGGATCAGCCCCAGCATTTT.

V and J are TRBV5-6 and TRBJ1-5; tentative D call: TRBD1 (5 bases). V was shortened by 4 bases and J by 9 bases, with 20 bases between the two germline ends. From germline, CDR1 is SGHDT and CDR2 YYEEEE. There are 15 residues in the CDR3. The CDR3 loop reads CASSTRQSRIGPQHF. CDR3 nucleotides: TGTGCCAGCAGCACCCGACAGTCCCGGATAGGGCCCCAGCATTTT.

The V and J genes are TRBV15 and TRBJ2-5, with D possibly being TRBD1 (6 bases). CDR1 and CDR2 from the germline V gene are LNHNV and YYDKDF (reference sequence). This CDR3 is built from 16 residues. V was pared by 0 bases and J by 0 bases, with 11 bases between. CDR3 sequence (DNA): TGTGCCACCAGCAGAGAAAAATGGACAGACCAAGAGACCCAGTACTTC. This codes for CATSREKWTDQETQYF.

V is TRBV5-1 and J is TRBJ2-5; the D gene could be TRBD1 or TRBD2 (5 bases each). V was cut by 1 base and J by 5 bases, with 9 bases left in between. The CDR3 is 13 amino acids. Germline V gene lookup returns CDR1 SGHRS and CDR2 YFSETQ. In DNA form, the CDR3 reads TGCGCCAGCAGCTTGCGGGGCGAGGAGACCCAGTACTTC. Protein sequence: CASSLRGEETQYF.

This clone was detected only once. The CDR3 nucleotides read TGTGCCAGCAGTGGTTTAGCGGTATATGAGCAGTTCTTC. This codes for CASSGLAVYEQFF. V usage is TRBV2 and J usage is TRBJ2-1, with D perhaps TRBD2 (6 bases). V lost 4 bases, J lost 8 bases, and 12 bases lay in between. Germline V gives CDR1 SNHLY, CDR2 FYNNEI. This CDR3 is 13 amino acids long.

The rearrangement links TRBV10-3 to TRBJ2-2; no reliable D call. Trimming shortened V by 11 bases and J by 7 bases, and 17 bases separated the two germline ends. This CDR3 is built from 13 residues. Looked up from germline, CDR1 is ENHRY and CDR2 is SYGVKD. CDR3 bases: TGTGCCTCCGAATCGGCTCCAGGCGGGGAGCTGTTTTTT. Amino acids: CASESAPGGELFF.

The rearrangement links TRBV9 to TRBJ2-3; no clear D. Trimming left V 3 bases short and J 9 bases short, with 5 bases between. CDR1 and CDR2 from the germline V gene are SGDLS and YYNGEE. The CDR3 is 10 amino acids. The CDR3 nucleotides are TGTGCCAGCAGCGGTCAGACGCAGTATTTT. The encoded protein is CASSGQTQYF.

The chain combines TRBV2 with TRBJ2-1, with no clear D. Trimming took off 3 bases at V and 9 bases at J, with 12 bases between the two ends. Germline V CDR1 and CDR2: SNHLY, FYNNEI. The CDR3 has 13 residues. The CDR3 bases are TGTGCCAGCAGTGAGATTGATTGGGGTGAGCAGTTCTTC. Translated: CASSEIDWGEQFF.

This sequence joins TRBV27 and TRBJ2-1; 10 bases align to TRBD2. The J segment lost 8 bases and the V segment lost 1 base, leaving 8 bases of the junction unmatched. CDR3 length equals 16 residues. Germline values: CDR1 MNHEY, CDR2 SMNVEV (reference sequence). CDR3 in DNA: TGTGCCAGCAGTTTATATGGGACTAGCGTTTCATATGAGCAGTTCTTC. It specifies CASSLYGTSVSYEQFF.

V and J are TRBV14 and TRBJ2-2, with D perhaps TRBD2 (6 bases). The CDR3 totals 14 residues. Per germline, CDR1 SGHDN and CDR2 FVKESK. The V end was cut by 7 bases, the J end by 5 bases, with 14 bases between. The CDR3 nucleotides are TGTGCCAGCACCACGGGAGCCCAAACCGGGGAGCTGTTTTTT. Translation gives CASTTGAQTGELFF. The whole variable domain, filled in from reference TRBV14 and TRBJ2-2, reads EAGVTQFPSHSVIEKGQTVTLRCDPISGHDNLYWYRRVMGKEIKFLLHFVKESKQDESGMPNNRFLAERTGGTYSTLKVQPAELEDSGVYFCASTTGAQTGELFFGEGSRLTVL.

The chain combines TRBV5-5 with TRBJ2-7; 9 bases align to TRBD1. Unmatched junction bases numbered 11, after V lost 3 bases and J lost 4 bases. Germline-derived CDR1 and CDR2 are SGHKS and YYEKEE (reference sequence). The CDR3 runs to 16 residues. The CDR3 DNA reads TGTGCCAGCAGCTCGGGGGCACAGGGGGCGCGTTACGAGCAGTACTTC. This encodes CASSSGAQGARYEQYF. The full variable domain, rest sourced from reference TRBV5-5 and TRBJ2-7, is DAGVTQSPTHLIKTRGQQVTLRCSPISGHKSVSWYQQVLGQGPQFIFQYYEKEERGRGNFPDRFSARQFPNYSSELNVNALLLGDSALYLCASSSGAQGARYEQYFGPGTRLTVT.

The rearrangement uses TRBV9 and TRBJ1-2; a weak D match, TRBD1 (6 bases). V gave up 0 bases and J gave up 7 bases, with 10 bases separating them. Germline V CDR1 and CDR2: SGDLS, YYNGEE. CDR3 size: 13 residues. The CDR3 bases are TGTGCCAGCAGCGTAGGGGCAGGGGCTGGCTACACCTTC. Its protein is CASSVGAGAGYTF.

The CDR3 DNA reads as TGTGCCAGCTCACCACAAGCACGGTTGGGGGGTAGCAATCAGCCCCAGCATTTT. This gives the protein CASSPQARLGGSNQPQHF. V gene TRBV18 combines with J gene TRBJ1-5, with D perhaps TRBD1 (5 bases). CDR1 KGHSH and CDR2 LQKENI come from the germline V gene. The V gene lost 1 base and the J gene lost 0 bases, with 16 bases spanning the gap. CDR3 length equals 18 residues.

This clone was detected only once. This CDR3 reads CATSRDPGQLGELFF. CDR3 nucleotide sequence: TGTGCCACCAGCAGAGATCCGGGACAGCTCGGGGAGCTGTTTTTT. The rearrangement joins TRBV15 to TRBJ2-2; 7 positions match TRBD1. Per germline, CDR1 LNHNV and CDR2 YYDKDF (reference sequence). The CDR3 has 15 residues. J gave up 7 bases and V 0 bases, and 5 bases lay outside the gene matches.